This T cell receptor (beta chain) stems from a study of T cell responses to AZD1222 COVID-19 vaccine. About this clone itself: Its antigen is unidentified.

Points from the study as a whole: The study found vaccine-associated CD4 TCRs spanning spike, dominant at 160-218 and 743-854. With two AZD1222 doses given, Spike-specific TCR breadth and depth both rose. Of the AZD1222 recipients, only six or seven were seropositive at baseline.

Sequencing used immunoSEQ multiplex PCR; TCRdb keeps in-frame clones, though not all of them. Among 150,000 to 200,000 clones, roughly 92% were seen once, and the ten largest hold approximately 0.6%. Material: peripheral blood, obtained on day 0 of AZD1222 vaccination. The sequence derives from an adult in good health.

As DNA, the CDR3 is TGTGCCAGCAGCCCTGCCCGGACCCAGGGGGTCTACGAGCAGTACTTC. Encoded protein: CASSPARTQGVYEQYF. J is TRBJ2-7 and V is TRBV7-2; 7 nucleotides agree with TRBD1. The CDR3 is 16 amino acids. The V segment lost 5 bases and the J segment 3 bases; nucleotides outside the gene matches: 13. Per germline, CDR1 SGHTA and CDR2 FQGNSA.